This T cell receptor (beta chain) emerged from a study of shared clonotypes between healthy human individuals. Bulk PBMC genomic DNA spanned ten immunoSEQ deep plates. The protocol was immunoSEQ multiplex PCR, while the TCRdb copy is restricted to in-frame clones and leaves out a portion. The profile shows 520,000 or so clones, 79% of them singletons. Findings and caveats of the study: The researchers took only blood, and tissue repertoires probably look different. Deeper or shallower sequencing was expected to change how clonotypes are shared among donors.

Points on this clone: Its target is unknown.

This CDR3 is built from 14 residues. Germline V gene data show CDR1 as MDHEN and CDR2 as SYDVKM. Trimming left V 6 bases short and J 5 bases short, with 17 bases between. The sequencing input was PBMCs. This sequence originates from a middle-aged woman in good health. Some clones in this sample may be carry-over from other donors' samples. The rearrangement links TRBV28 to TRBJ2-7, with D perhaps matching TRBD2 (6 bases). Written as DNA, the CDR3 is TGTGCCAGCAGCCACGGTGGGAGGTTAAACGAGCAGTACTTC. Residues: CASSHGGRLNEQYF.